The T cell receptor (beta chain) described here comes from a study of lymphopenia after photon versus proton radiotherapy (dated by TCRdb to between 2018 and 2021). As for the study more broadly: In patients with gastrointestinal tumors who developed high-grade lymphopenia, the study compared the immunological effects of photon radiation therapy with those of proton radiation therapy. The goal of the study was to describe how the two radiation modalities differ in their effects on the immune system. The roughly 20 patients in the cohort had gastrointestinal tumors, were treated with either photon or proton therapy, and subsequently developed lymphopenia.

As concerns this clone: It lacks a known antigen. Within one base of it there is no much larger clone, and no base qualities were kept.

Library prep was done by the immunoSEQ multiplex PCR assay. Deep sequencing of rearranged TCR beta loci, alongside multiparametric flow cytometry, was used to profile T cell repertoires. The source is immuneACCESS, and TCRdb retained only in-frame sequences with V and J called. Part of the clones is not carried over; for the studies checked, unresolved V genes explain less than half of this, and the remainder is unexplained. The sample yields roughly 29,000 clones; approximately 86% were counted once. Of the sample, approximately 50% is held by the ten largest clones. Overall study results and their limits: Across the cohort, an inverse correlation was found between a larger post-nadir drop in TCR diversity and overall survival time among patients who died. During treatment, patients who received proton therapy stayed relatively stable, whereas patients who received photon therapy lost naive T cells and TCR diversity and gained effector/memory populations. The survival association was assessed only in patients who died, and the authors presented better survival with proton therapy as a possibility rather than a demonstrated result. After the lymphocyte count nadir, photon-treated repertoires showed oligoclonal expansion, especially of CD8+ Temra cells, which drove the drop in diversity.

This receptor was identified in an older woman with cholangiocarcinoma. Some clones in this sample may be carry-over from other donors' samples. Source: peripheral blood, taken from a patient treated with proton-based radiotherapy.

The DNA is as follows: TGTGCCAGCAGCTTTGGGGGGTCGAACACTGAAGCTTTCTTT. Its translation is CASSFGGSNTEAFF. The V and J genes are TRBV5-6 and TRBJ1-1; the best D guess is TRBD1, with 5 bases matching. CDR1 and CDR2, looked up from the germline V gene, are SGHDT and YYEEEE. The CDR3 starts with the cysteine, ends with the phenylalanine, and has 14 residues. Of all the DNA, just the CDR3 is kept, 42 bases in frame from base 1. Trimming at the junction amounts to 2 bases on V and 1 base on J, and the germline ends lie 9 bases apart.